One sample yielded the 11 T cell receptor beta chains listed below, sequenced in a study of OX40 agonist ivuxolimab in advanced cancers. Profiled with immunoSEQ multiplex PCR; TCRdb holds only in-frame clones, not every one. The table lists roughly 81,000 clones, roughly 91% of them singletons. Sample: CD4+ or CD8+ T cells sorted from blood, taken in a trial of the OX40 agonist ivuxolimab. These receptors were collected from an adult with an advanced solid tumor such as melanoma, head and neck, liver or kidney cancer.

The rearrangement links TRBV4-2 to TRBJ1-4; no reliable D call. The CDR3 extends over 12 amino acids. Germline CDR1 LGHNA, CDR2 YNFKEQ. Deletions cut 1 base from V and 8 bases from J, with 5 bases between. The CDR3 region has the DNA TGTGCCAGCAGCCAAGGGGGAGAAAAACTGTTTTTT. Translation: CASSQGGEKLFF.

The J gene is TRBJ2-3, the V gene TRBV6-5; D remains ambiguous. The V and J ends lost 7 bases and 2 bases respectively, with 10 bases between them. Germline CDR1 reads MNHEY; CDR2 reads SVGAGI. This CDR3 region has 13 residues. CDR3 sequence reads: CASIPSNTDTQYF. For the CDR3, the DNA is TGTGCCAGCATCCCCTCGAACACAGATACGCAGTATTTT.

V and J are TRBV12-5 and TRBJ2-5; no clear D gene. The germline CDR1 and CDR2 sequences are LGHNT and FRNRAP. V was clipped by 5 bases and J by 7 bases, with 11 bases between them. CDR3 size: 12 residues. CDR3 amino acids: CASGPSLGTQYF. The CDR3 DNA sequence: TGTGCTAGTGGTCCCTCCCTTGGGACCCAGTACTTC.

The V gene is TRBV5-6, the J gene TRBJ2-1; D unresolved. V lost 1 base to trimming and J lost 12 bases, with 14 bases between them. CDR3 length: 13 residues. Germline values: CDR1 SGHDT, CDR2 YYEEEE. Written as DNA, the CDR3 is TGTGCCAGCAGCTTGATTGAATCACTGGGGCAGTTCTTC. It translates to CASSLIESLGQFF.

In nucleotides, the CDR3 is TGTGCCAGCAGCCCGGACGGATCCTACGAGCAGTACTTC. This sequence encodes CASSPDGSYEQYF. J is TRBJ2-7 and V is TRBV7-2; D unclear. V shed 5 bases and J shed 1 base, with 9 bases lying between them. The CDR3 consists of 13 residues. CDR1 and CDR2 (germline): SGHTA, FQGNSA.

The chain couples TRBV7-8 to TRBJ1-5; TRBD1 might be the D (6 bases). CDR1 and CDR2 from the germline V gene are SGHVS and FQNEAQ. The V end lost 1 base, the J end lost 6 bases, and 13 bases lay between the germline ends. The CDR3 extends over 15 amino acids. CDR3 sequence reads: CASSLEHRDFQPQHF. DNA for the CDR3: TGTGCCAGCAGCTTAGAGCACAGGGATTTTCAGCCCCAGCATTTT.

This clone has only a few counts. The chain carries TRBV28 and TRBJ1-1; tentative D call: TRBD1 (6 bases). V was trimmed by 7 bases and J by 1 base, leaving 13 bases between them. The V gene's germline CDR1 is MDHEN and CDR2 SYDVKM. This CDR3 is 14 amino acids long. CDR3 DNA sequence: TGTGCCAGCACTACTCCGGGACAGAACACTGAAGCTTTCTTT. It specifies CASTTPGQNTEAFF.

The chain links TRBV4-1 to TRBJ2-1; TRBD2 agrees at 8 bases. CDR1 is MGHRA, CDR2 YSYEKL, per germline. J lost 5 bases, V lost 2 bases, and 11 bases had no gene match. The CDR3 is made up of 17 amino acids. In nucleotides, the CDR3 is TGCGCCAGCAGCCAAATTCCCCCCGGGACTAGGAACAATGAGCAGTTCTTC. This gives the protein CASSQIPPGTRNNEQFF.

The CDR3, as DNA: TGTGCCAGCAGCGTAGTGGGGCGGGGTGCAGATACGCAGTATTTT. It translates to CASSVVGRGADTQYF. This chain joins TRBV9 and TRBJ2-3, with D maybe TRBD2 (6 bases). CDR3 length equals 15 residues. V lost 0 bases and J lost 4, with 12 bases in between. CDR1 and CDR2 from the germline V gene are SGDLS and YYNGEE.

The chain has TRBV28 and TRBJ1-3; D uncertain. The length of the CDR3 is 17 residues. The germline V gene encodes CDR1 MDHEN and CDR2 SYDVKM. The V end was cut by 2 bases, the J end by 0 bases, with 14 bases between. The CDR3 loop reads CASSLLRNKGSGNTIYF. The CDR3, as DNA: TGTGCCAGCAGTTTACTCCGGAATAAAGGCTCTGGAAACACCATATATTTT.

The chain carries TRBV11-3 and TRBJ1-1; weak D call: TRBD1 (5 bases). The germline V gene has CDR1 SGHNT and CDR2 YENEEA. V was pared by 5 bases and J by 0 bases, with 10 bases between. The CDR3 covers 14 residues. CDR3 DNA: TGTGCCAGCAGCCAGGGACGTATGAACACTGAAGCTTTCTTT. Residues: CASSQGRMNTEAFF.